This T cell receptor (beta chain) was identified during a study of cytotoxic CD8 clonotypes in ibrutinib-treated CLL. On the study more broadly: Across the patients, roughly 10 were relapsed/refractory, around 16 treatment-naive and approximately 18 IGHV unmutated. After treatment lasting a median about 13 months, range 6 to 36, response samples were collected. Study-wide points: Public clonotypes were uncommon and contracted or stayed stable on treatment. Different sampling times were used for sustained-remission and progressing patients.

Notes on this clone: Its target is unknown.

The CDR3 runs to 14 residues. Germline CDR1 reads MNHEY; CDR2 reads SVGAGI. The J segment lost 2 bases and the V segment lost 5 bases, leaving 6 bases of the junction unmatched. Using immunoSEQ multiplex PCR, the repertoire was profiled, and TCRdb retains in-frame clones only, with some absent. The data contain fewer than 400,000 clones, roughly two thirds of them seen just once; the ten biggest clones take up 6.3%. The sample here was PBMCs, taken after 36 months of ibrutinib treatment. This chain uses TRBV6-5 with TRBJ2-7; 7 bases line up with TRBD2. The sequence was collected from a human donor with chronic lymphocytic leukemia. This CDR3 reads CASSRHTSAYEQYF. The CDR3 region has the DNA TGTGCCAGCAGTCGACACACTAGCGCCTACGAGCAGTACTTC.